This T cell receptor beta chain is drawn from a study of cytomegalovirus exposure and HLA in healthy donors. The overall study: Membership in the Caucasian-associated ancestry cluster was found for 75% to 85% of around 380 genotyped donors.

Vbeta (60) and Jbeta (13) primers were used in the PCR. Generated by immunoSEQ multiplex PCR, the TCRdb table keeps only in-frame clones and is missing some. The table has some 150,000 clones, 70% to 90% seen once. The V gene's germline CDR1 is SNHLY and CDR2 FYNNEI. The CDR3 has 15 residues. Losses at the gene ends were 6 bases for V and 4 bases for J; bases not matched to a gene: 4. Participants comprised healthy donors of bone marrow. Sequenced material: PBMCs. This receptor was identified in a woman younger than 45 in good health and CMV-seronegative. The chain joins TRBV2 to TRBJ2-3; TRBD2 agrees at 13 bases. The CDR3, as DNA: TGTGCCAGCAGGCCGGGACTAGCGGGGTCAGATACGCAGTATTTT. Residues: CASRPGLAGSDTQYF.